These 16 T cell receptor beta chains share one sample of origin, sequenced in a study of vaccination and CD4 T cells after COVID-19 (dated 2022 in TCRdb). The treatment or condition label for this specimen denotes: approximately nine-day PBMC culture with coronavirus spike peptide pools or control peptides (ViraFEST assay). Libraries came from PCR. Sequencer: Illumina iSeq 100. DNA from cultured CD4+ T cells underwent TCR sequencing with the Oncomine TCR Beta short-read assay at the Johns Hopkins FTIC core. In-frame beta chains were kept once TCRdb had trimmed the public reads at Q25 with fastp and called clones with MiXCR. Entries are consolidated by CDR3 protein sequence, retaining the most common genes and DNA. The sample has approximately 21,000 distinct CDR3 sequences on record, about 52% of them singletons. 6.5% to 8.5% of the sample is held by the ten biggest clonotypes. The antigens of these receptors remain unknown.

What was sequenced was CD4+ T cells from blood, cultured in vitro. The receptors shown here come from a human donor who had recovered from COVID-19.

This clonotype was seen more than once but under ten times. This chain joins TRBV6-5 and TRBJ1-5; D might be TRBD1 (5 bases). The germline V and J ends were trimmed by 4 bases and 1 base, with 8 bases remaining between them. This CDR3 contains 14 residues. Per the germline V gene, CDR1 is MNHEY and CDR2 is SVGAGI. The CDR3 bases are TGTGCCAGCAGTTCCCGGGACAGCAATCAGCCCCAGCATTTT. It codes for CASSSRDSNQPQHF.

The chain couples TRBV19 to TRBJ2-4, with 9 bases that match TRBD1. The length of the CDR3 is 19 residues. The germline gives CDR1 LNHDA, CDR2 SQIVND (reference sequence). J gave up 0 bases and V 4 bases, and 13 bases lay outside the gene matches. CDR3 loop: CASSTTGTGLFLAKNIQYF. DNA for the CDR3: TGTGCCAGTAGTACTACCGGGACAGGGTTATTCCTAGCCAAAAACATTCAGTACTTC.

The genes are TRBV2 and TRBJ2-2; 9 nucleotides match TRBD2. Germline lookup yields CDR1 SNHLY and CDR2 FYNNEI. This CDR3 is built from 14 residues. V was pared by 4 bases and J by 3 bases, with 0 bases of the junction left unmatched. The CDR3 here is CASSVAGDTGELFF. Written as DNA, the CDR3 is TGTGCCAGCAGTGTAGCGGGGGACACCGGGGAGCTGTTTTTT.

This chain joins TRBV30 and TRBJ1-5, with no clear D. The CDR3 totals 14 residues. V was cut by 0 bases and J by 8 bases, with 14 bases left in between. Germline V lookup: CDR1 GTSNPN, CDR2 SVGIG (reference sequence). CDR3 coding DNA: TGTGCCTGGAGTGTACGAACCTCAAGGGAGCCCCAGCATTTT. Protein: CAWSVRTSREPQHF.

The J gene is TRBJ1-2, the V gene TRBV24-1; TRBD1 matches 9 bases. V shed 6 bases, J shed 2 bases, and the junction held 6 bases outside the gene matches. The germline V gene has CDR1 KGHDR and CDR2 SFDVKD. The length of the CDR3 is 15 residues. The CDR3 loop reads CATSTFTGGNYGYTF. CDR3 in DNA: TGTGCCACCAGTACTTTTACAGGGGGCAACTATGGCTACACCTTC.

The V call is TRBV24-1, the J call TRBJ2-1, with D unclear. V was pared by 1 base and J by 2 bases, with 2 bases between. The CDR3 spans 13 residues. CDR1 and CDR2 (germline): KGHDR, SFDVKD. The CDR3 spells CATSDLTYNEQFF. The CDR3 DNA reads TGTGCCACCAGTGATTTAACCTACAATGAGCAGTTCTTC.

The rearrangement links TRBV10-1 to TRBJ1-5; D is unresolved. CDR3 length: 16 amino acids. V lost 2 bases, J lost 0 bases, and 11 bases lay in between. Germline V gives CDR1 WNHNN, CDR2 SYGVQD (reference sequence). CDR3 sequence (DNA): TGCGCCAGCAGTGAGCGGTGGCGGACTAGCAATCAGCCCCAGCATTTT. Amino acids: CASSERWRTSNQPQHF.

This clonotype was observed a handful of times. The chain joins TRBV6-1 to TRBJ1-1; the D gene is possibly TRBD1 (5 bases). The length of the CDR3 is 13 residues. The germline V gene has CDR1 MNHNS and CDR2 SASEGT. Trimming pared 8 bases from V and 1 base from J, leaving 11 bases between. The CDR3 spells CASRGMGNTEAFF. The CDR3 bases are TGTGCCAGCCGGGGGATGGGGAACACTGAAGCTTTCTTT.

The rearrangement joins TRBV20-1 to TRBJ1-2, with 9 bases identical to TRBD1. Germline assignment: CDR1 DFQATT and CDR2 SNEGSKA (reference sequence). The CDR3 loop spans 13 amino acids. V shed 6 bases, J shed 8 bases, and the junction held 10 bases outside the gene matches. For the CDR3, the DNA is TGCAGTGCCTGGAACAGGGGGCGGCGAGGCTACACCTTC. Residues: CSAWNRGRRGYTF.

This clonotype was picked up a small number of times. The V call is TRBV20-1, the J call TRBJ2-7, with 12 bases identical to TRBD2. Germline V gives CDR1 DFQATT, CDR2 SNEGSKA (reference sequence). Losses at the gene ends were 6 bases for V and 5 bases for J; bases not matched to a gene: 5. The CDR3 runs to 13 residues. The CDR3 is CSAGTSGFDEQYF. The CDR3 nucleotides read TGCAGTGCGGGGACTAGCGGGTTCGACGAGCAGTACTTC.

This chain joins TRBV12-3 or TRBV12-4 and TRBJ2-7; tentative D call: TRBD1 (6 bases). This CDR3 contains 14 residues. The V end was cut by 3 bases, the J end by 2 bases, with 11 bases between. CDR3: CASSFYRAAYEQYF. The CDR3 DNA reads as TGTGCCAGCAGTTTTTACAGGGCAGCCTACGAGCAGTACTTC.

The chain is built from TRBV7-3 and TRBJ1-1; D not certain. Trimming cost V 2 bases and J 1 base, with 5 bases left between them. Per germline, CDR1 SGHTA and CDR2 FQGTGA. The CDR3 is made up of 13 amino acids. CDR3 residues: CASSLQPNTEAFF. The CDR3 DNA follows: TGTGCCAGCAGCTTACAACCGAACACTGAAGCTTTCTTT.

The chain is built from TRBV6-1 and TRBJ1-2, with unresolved D. Per germline, CDR1 MNHNS and CDR2 SASEGT. The ends were cut back, 3 bases at V and 4 bases at J, with 6 bases in the middle. The CDR3 spans 12 residues. The CDR3 spells CASSEGVYGYTF. As DNA, the CDR3 is TGTGCCAGCAGTGAGGGAGTCTATGGCTACACCTTC.

This clonotype has a handful of counts. The J gene is TRBJ1-6, the V gene TRBV11-2; the match to TRBD1 covers 11 bases. V lost 3 bases and J lost 9; bases outside the gene matches: 4. The CDR3 length is 15 residues. Germline CDR1 is SGHAT and CDR2 is FQNNGV. The CDR3 coding sequence is TGTGCCAGCAGCTTCGCCGGACAGGGGGCTTCACCCCTCCACTTT. As protein: CASSFAGQGASPLHF. Drawing the rest from reference TRBV11-2 and TRBJ1-6, the complete variable domain is EAGVAQSPRYKIIEKRQSVAFWCNPISGHATLYWYQQILGQGPKLLIQFQNNGVVDDSQLPKDRFSAERLKGVDSTLKIQPAKLEDSAVYLCASSFAGQGASPLHFGNGTRLTVT.

This clonotype was observed a handful of times. The chain carries TRBV20-1 and TRBJ1-2; D ambiguous. The CDR3 totals 13 residues. Germline CDR1 reads DFQATT; CDR2 reads SNEGSKA (reference sequence). V lost 3 bases to trimming and J lost 8 bases, with 16 bases between them. This CDR3 is CSASPLRKGGYTF. The CDR3 DNA follows: TGCAGTGCTAGTCCCTTGCGGAAGGGCGGCTACACCTTC.

The sample holds one count of this clonotype. This chain links TRBV10-3 with TRBJ2-2; D gene ambiguous. The CDR3 loop spans 12 amino acids. Trimming stripped 11 bases from V and 2 bases from J, with 9 bases between. Germline CDR1 reads ENHRY; CDR2 reads SYGVKD. In DNA, the CDR3 is TGTGCCGGAAGTGGTAACACCGGGGAGCTGTTTTTT. This translates into CAGSGNTGELFF.